Presented here are 23 T cell receptor beta chains from one specimen sequenced in a study of neurological immune-mediated disorders. One entry per CDR3 protein, called by TCRdb with MiXCR from the 5' RACE reads. The repertoire consists of 60,000 or so distinct CDR3 sequences, with about 3.7% occurring once and the leading ten covering about 7.1%. The material sequenced was PBMCs. These receptor sequences come from a woman aged 55 to 70 with multiple sclerosis.

This clonotype has at least ten counts. The chain joins TRBV10-2 to TRBJ2-6; D uncertain. Germline V gene data show CDR1 as WSHSY and CDR2 as SAAADI. There are 13 residues in the CDR3. V dropped 6 bases and J dropped 0 bases, with 3 bases sitting between them. CDR3 region: CASRFSGANVLTF. DNA for the CDR3: TGCGCCAGCAGGTTCTCTGGGGCCAACGTCCTGACTTTC.

This clonotype was observed many times. The V call is TRBV7-2, the J call TRBJ1-1; unclear D gene. Germline V gene sequence: CDR1 SGHTA, CDR2 FQGNSA. Trimming removed 2 bases at V and 7 bases at J, with 14 bases between. The CDR3 is 14 amino acids. The CDR3 loop is CASSLTHGVGEAFF. The CDR3 nucleotides are TGTGCCAGCAGCTTAACCCACGGAGTAGGTGAAGCTTTCTTT.

This clonotype was recorded at least ten times. The chain is built from TRBV4-1 and TRBJ2-5; no reliable D call. The V gene's germline CDR1 is MGHRA and CDR2 YSYEKL. The V end was cut by 3 bases, the J end by 3 bases, with 11 bases between. This CDR3 is 14 amino acids long. CDR3 DNA sequence: TGCGCCAGCAGCCAGCAAATCGCAGAAGAGACCCAGTACTTC. Translating it yields CASSQQIAEETQYF.

This clonotype has a handful of counts. This chain uses TRBV7-9 with TRBJ2-3; D gene ambiguous. With 3 bases removed from V and 2 bases from J, the gap between germline ends came to 9 bases. The germline CDR1 and CDR2 sequences are SEHNR and FQNEAQ (reference sequence). The CDR3 runs to 14 residues. CDR3 protein: CASSFNQVTDTQYF. Here the CDR3 DNA reads TGTGCCAGCAGCTTTAACCAGGTCACAGATACGCAGTATTTT.

The sample holds a few counts of this clonotype. The chain recombines TRBV21-1 with TRBJ2-3. TRBV21-1 is recorded as a pseudogene. CDR3 length equals 13 residues. In DNA form, the CDR3 reads TGTGCCAGCAGCAAACCCGAGCGCACGGCGCAGTATTTT. Its protein product is CASSKPERTAQYF.

This clonotype occurred many times. This chain links TRBV2 with TRBJ2-3; D gene ambiguous. The V gene's germline CDR1 is SNHLY and CDR2 FYNNEI. Between the trimmed V and J ends, which lost 2 bases and 2 bases, there was a span of 11 bases. The length of the CDR3 is 15 residues. CDR3 nucleotides: TGTGCCAGCAGTGAACTAGTTACCAACACAGATACGCAGTATTTT. It yields the protein CASSELVTNTDTQYF.

There are many counts of this clonotype. CDR3 sequence: CASSLISGGEQFF. CDR3 nucleotides: TGCGCCAGCAGCTTGATTAGCGGCGGTGAGCAGTTCTTC. The V and J genes are TRBV5-1 and TRBJ2-1; TRBD2 is a possible D gene (6 bases). V was trimmed by 1 base and J by 9 bases, leaving 11 bases between them. Germline V gene sequence: CDR1 SGHRS, CDR2 YFSETQ. The CDR3 sequence is 13 residues long.

There are many counts of this clonotype. V usage is TRBV7-2 and J usage is TRBJ1-5; D ambiguous. Germline V gene sequence: CDR1 SGHTA, CDR2 FQGNSA. V lost 1 base and J lost 5, with 3 bases in between. CDR3 length equals 12 residues. Here the CDR3 reads CASSLDDQPQHF. The DNA for the CDR3 is TGTGCCAGCAGCTTAGATGATCAGCCCCAGCATTTT.

This clonotype was seen ten or more times. The rearrangement links TRBV10-3 to TRBJ2-3, with TRBD1 identical over 8 bases. There are 16 residues in the CDR3. V shed 5 bases, J shed 0 bases, and the junction held 7 bases outside the gene matches. Germline-derived CDR1 and CDR2 are ENHRY and SYGVKD. The CDR3 protein is CAISNARDRSTDTQYF. In nucleotides, the CDR3 is TGTGCCATCAGTAACGCGAGGGACAGGAGCACAGATACGCAGTATTTT.

Ten or more counts support this clonotype. The rearrangement links TRBV5-1 to TRBJ2-1, with TRBD2 identical over 10 bases. From germline, CDR1 is SGHRS and CDR2 YFSETQ. The length of the CDR3 is 17 residues. With V trimmed by 5 bases and J by 4 bases, 12 bases remained unmatched. In DNA form, the CDR3 reads TGCGCCAGCAGGTCGGGGGCTAGCGGGGGCCCGTACAATGAGCAGTTCTTC. Its translation: CASRSGASGGPYNEQFF.

This clonotype showed up many times. The chain combines TRBV11-3 with TRBJ2-3; tentative D call: TRBD1 (6 bases). Trimming shortened V by 5 bases and J by 4 bases, and 10 bases separated the two germline ends. CDR1 is SGHNT and CDR2 is YENEEA in the germline V gene. This CDR3 contains 13 residues. CDR3 in DNA: TGTGCCAGCAGCGCAGGGACATCAGATACGCAGTATTTT. Protein product: CASSAGTSDTQYF.

This clonotype was seen many times. CDR3 bases: TGTGCCAGCAGTTATTATAGCGGGAGTCGAACCGGGGAGCTGTTTTTT. Translation: CASSYYSGSRTGELFF. The J gene is TRBJ2-2, the V gene TRBV12-3 or TRBV12-4, with 9 bases aligning to TRBD2. CDR3 size: 16 residues. V was pared by 4 bases and J by 5 bases, with 8 bases of the junction left unmatched.

This clonotype was counted ten times or more. This chain uses TRBV10-3 with TRBJ2-3, with D possibly TRBD2 on 5 matching bases. The germline gives CDR1 ENHRY, CDR2 SYGVKD. Trimming cost V 10 bases and J 2 bases, with 16 bases left between them. This CDR3 region has 14 residues. The CDR3 bases are TGTGCCACCTCTAGGGAGTTTATCACAGATACGCAGTATTTT. Amino acids: CATSREFITDTQYF.

This clonotype was seen ten or more times. This rearrangement joins TRBV20-1 to TRBJ2-7; D is unclear. The germline gives CDR1 DFQATT, CDR2 SNEGSKA (reference sequence). This CDR3 is built from 12 residues. Trimming stripped 0 bases from V and 3 bases from J, with 6 bases between. The CDR3 nucleotides are TGCAGTGCTAGAGAGCCGGACTACGAGCAGTACTTC. This translates into CSAREPDYEQYF.

There are many counts of this clonotype. The chain joins TRBV12-3 or TRBV12-4 to TRBJ2-3; 8 nucleotides align to TRBD2. J gave up 4 bases and V 5 bases, and 11 bases lay outside the gene matches. The length of the CDR3 is 16 residues. CDR3 protein: CASSKNTGGPPDTQYF. DNA for the CDR3: TGTGCCAGCAGTAAAAATACGGGGGGGCCCCCAGATACGCAGTATTTT.

This clonotype showed up many times. This chain connects TRBV20-1 to TRBJ2-7; D not certain. Germline assignment: CDR1 DFQATT and CDR2 SNEGSKA (reference sequence). The V end was cut by 0 bases, the J end by 0 bases, with 12 bases between. The CDR3 is made up of 15 amino acids. DNA for the CDR3: TGCAGTGCTAGAGATTCGGCAGGTTTCTCCTACGAGCAGTACTTC. It yields the protein CSARDSAGFSYEQYF.

Only a few counts were recorded for this clonotype. This rearrangement joins TRBV9 to TRBJ2-3; D possibly corresponds to TRBD2 (6 bases). V lost 8 bases and J 2 bases, leaving 18 bases between the germline ends. The CDR3 is 15 amino acids. CDR1 and CDR2 from the germline V gene are SGDLS and YYNGEE. CDR3 protein: CASTLGGALTDTQYF. The DNA for the CDR3 is TGTGCCAGTACTTTGGGGGGAGCTCTCACAGATACGCAGTATTTT.

The sample holds many counts of this clonotype. The rearrangement links TRBV4-1 to TRBJ1-5; no clear D. The germline CDR1 and CDR2 sequences are MGHRA and YSYEKL. Trimming cost V 4 bases and J 0 bases, with 16 bases left between them. The CDR3 is made up of 17 amino acids. DNA of the CDR3: TGCGCCAGCAGCCCCTATTTTTGGCGTTATAGCAATCAGCCCCAGCATTTT. This translates into CASSPYFWRYSNQPQHF.

Ten or more counts support this clonotype. CDR3 protein: CASSAGTIGEQYF. CDR3 bases: TGTGCCAGCAGCGCTGGGACTATAGGCGAGCAGTACTTC. The chain joins TRBV9 to TRBJ2-7; the match to TRBD2 covers 7 bases. Germline loops: CDR1 SGDLS, CDR2 YYNGEE. Losses at the gene ends were 3 bases for V and 6 bases for J; bases not matched to a gene: 6. CDR3 length equals 13 residues.

In this sample, this clonotype turned up many times. This sequence joins TRBV5-1 and TRBJ2-7, with D hard to call. Trimming removed 3 bases from V and 4 bases from J, with 14 bases in between. Germline V gene lookup returns CDR1 SGHRS and CDR2 YFSETQ. This CDR3 spans 14 amino acids. CDR3 coding DNA: TGCGCCAGCAGCTCACGATTCCCCAATTACGAGCAGTACTTC. Its translation is CASSSRFPNYEQYF.

Regarding this clonotype: A much larger clone is a single base away; this may be a read error. The chain recombines TRBV28 with TRBJ2-5, with D possibly being TRBD2 (6 bases). Germline CDR1 reads MDHEN; CDR2 reads SYDVKM. V shed 2 bases and J shed 3 bases, with 22 bases lying between them. This CDR3 region has 18 residues. The CDR3 here is CASSLRSWAGFFKETQYF. In DNA form, the CDR3 reads TGTGCCAGCAGTTTAAGATCCTGGGCGGGATTCTTCAAAGAGACCCAGTACTTC.

This clonotype occurred many times. This chain joins TRBV29-1 and TRBJ2-5, with TRBD1 as a possible D gene (6 bases). The germline V gene has CDR1 SQVTM and CDR2 ANQGSEA. CDR3 size: 15 residues. The V end lost 0 bases, the J end lost 2 bases, and 13 bases lay between the germline ends. The CDR3 DNA reads as TGCAGCGTTGAAGATCGTGGGACAAAACAAGAGACCCAGTACTTC. Its translation is CSVEDRGTKQETQYF.

This clonotype was found many times. This chain uses TRBV10-3 with TRBJ1-3; D gene ambiguous. This CDR3 is built from 15 residues. The germline gives CDR1 ENHRY, CDR2 SYGVKD. Trimming cost V 7 bases and J 0 bases, with 13 bases left between them. The CDR3 DNA is TGTGCCATCAAACCCGTCGAGGGCTCTGGAAACACCATATATTTT. It codes for CAIKPVEGSGNTIYF.